The 14 T cell receptor beta chains below all came from one sample that was sequenced in a study of T-cell reconstitution after alpha-beta-depleted transplantation in children. It was with unique molecular identifiers that the TCRbeta library was prepared. TCRdb re-analysed the PCR reads in MiXCR, keeping a single row per CDR3 protein. Among 450,000 to 600,000 distinct CDR3 sequences, 8% to 11% were seen once, and the ten largest hold around 2.2%. Sequencing used PBMCs, obtained before TCRalphabeta/CD19-depleted stem cell transplant. Every receptor here comes from a child aged 2 to 15 with inherited bone marrow failure, due to receive a stem cell transplant.

This clonotype showed up just a few times. The CDR3 reads CASNRRGHPSYEQYF. The CDR3 coding sequence is TGTGCCAGCAACAGGCGGGGGCACCCCTCCTACGAGCAGTACTTC. The V gene is TRBV6-2 or TRBV6-3, the J gene TRBJ2-7, with a weak D call TRBD2 (7 bases). V was clipped by 7 bases and J by 0 bases, with 16 bases between them. Germline V gene sequence: CDR1 MNHEY, CDR2 SVGEGT. The CDR3 length is 15 residues.

This clonotype has a count of ten or more. This chain joins TRBV7-9 and TRBJ2-1; D call uncertain. CDR3 length equals 13 residues. With 0 bases removed from V and 6 bases from J, the gap between germline ends came to 6 bases. Germline V lookup: CDR1 SEHNR, CDR2 FQNEAQ (reference sequence). The CDR3 spells CASSLAGINEQFF. The DNA for the CDR3 is TGTGCCAGCAGCTTAGCAGGGATCAATGAGCAGTTCTTC.

This clonotype was observed many times. This chain links TRBV29-1 with TRBJ2-2; 7 positions match TRBD1. This CDR3 is built from 14 residues. CDR1 and CDR2 (germline): SQVTM, ANQGSEA. V shed 4 bases, J shed 4 bases, and the junction held 6 bases outside the gene matches. The CDR3 is CSVVDRVGTGELFF. CDR3 sequence (DNA): TGCAGCGTTGTTGACAGGGTGGGCACCGGGGAGCTGTTTTTT.

In its sample, this clonotype was seen many times. This chain connects TRBV6-2 or TRBV6-3 to TRBJ1-1; TRBD1 agrees at 7 bases. Germline lookup yields CDR1 MNHEY and CDR2 SVGEGT. This CDR3 is built from 15 residues. J was trimmed by 0 bases and V by 2 bases; bases with no gene match: 3. This CDR3 reads CASSYQTGLNTEAFF. Here the CDR3 DNA reads TGTGCCAGCAGTTACCAGACAGGGTTGAACACTGAAGCTTTCTTT.

Regarding this clonotype: A much larger clonotype is one base distant, so this may be a read error. The CDR3 does not close with the conserved phenylalanine or tryptophan, likely indicating a read error. The chain is built from TRBV20-1 and TRBJ2-7, with 8 bases fitting TRBD2. Per the germline V gene, CDR1 is DFQATT and CDR2 is SNEGSKA (reference sequence). This CDR3 has 13 residues. Losses at the gene ends were 6 bases for V and 3 bases for J; bases not matched to a gene: 7. The CDR3, as DNA: TGCAGTGCCACGGGACTAGTCGGCTACGAGCAGTACATC. Translating it yields CSATGLVGYEQYI.

This clonotype was picked up many times. V and J are TRBV5-1 and TRBJ2-3, with 7 bases that match TRBD1. The germline V gene encodes CDR1 SGHRS and CDR2 YFSETQ. There are 15 residues in the CDR3. V was pared by 4 bases and J by 0 bases, with 5 bases of the junction left unmatched. In DNA, the CDR3 is TGCGCCAGCAGCCCTTGGGACAGTAGCACAGATACGCAGTATTTT. Translated, it gives CASSPWDSSTDTQYF.

V usage is TRBV10-3 and J usage is TRBJ2-1; TRBD2 agrees at 9 bases. The junction had 9 bases not matched to a gene; V was cut back by 0 bases and J by 12 bases. Germline CDR1 is ENHRY and CDR2 is SYGVKD. This CDR3 contains 15 residues. The CDR3 here is CAISESAGGPVVQFF. The CDR3 nucleotides read TGTGCCATCAGTGAGTCTGCGGGAGGGCCCGTCGTGCAGTTCTTC.

Ten or more counts support this clonotype. This chain uses TRBV6-2 or TRBV6-3 with TRBJ2-2, with 7 bases aligning to TRBD2. Germline V gives CDR1 MNHEY, CDR2 SVGEGT. The J segment lost 3 bases and the V segment lost 7 bases, leaving 8 bases of the junction unmatched. This CDR3 contains 15 residues. This CDR3 reads CASKRGAGDTGELFF. Written as DNA, the CDR3 is TGTGCCAGCAAGCGCGGGGCGGGAGACACCGGGGAGCTGTTTTTT.

This clonotype was seen many times. This chain joins TRBV7-6 and TRBJ2-5; either TRBD1 or TRBD2 may supply D (5 bases each). V gave up 5 bases and J gave up 5 bases, with 18 bases separating them. The CDR3 length is 15 residues. CDR1 and CDR2 from the germline V gene are SGHVS and FNYEAQ. The CDR3 coding sequence is TGTGCCAGCAGCCTAGGGGACCTCCCCGGGGAGACCCAGTACTTC. Protein: CASSLGDLPGETQYF.

A note on this clonotype: This clone may be a read error of a much larger clone one base away. The conserved phenylalanine or tryptophan is not found at the CDR3 terminus, so this likely reflects a read error. The chain couples TRBV19 to TRBJ2-3; 13 nucleotides match TRBD2. The CDR3 sequence is 17 residues long. J was trimmed by 2 bases and V by 3 bases; bases with no gene match: 5. Per the germline V gene, CDR1 is LNHDA and CDR2 is SQIVND (reference sequence). The chain's CDR3 is CASSMGLAGHLTDTQYY. In nucleotides, the CDR3 is TGTGCCAGTAGTATGGGACTAGCGGGGCATCTCACAGATACGCAGTATTAT.

This clonotype came up many times. This sequence joins TRBV5-4 and TRBJ2-1; D gene uncertain. This CDR3 is 12 amino acids long. CDR1 is SGHNT, CDR2 YYREEE, per germline (reference sequence). Trimming stripped 4 bases from V and 7 bases from J, with 9 bases between. DNA of the CDR3: TGTGCCAGCAGCCCTGGATCGAATGAGCAGTTCTTC. It encodes CASSPGSNEQFF.

This clonotype was found a few times. The J gene is TRBJ1-1, the V gene TRBV11-2; 8 bases fit TRBD1. Germline CDR1 is SGHAT and CDR2 is FQNNGV. CDR3 size: 19 residues. V shed 3 bases, J shed 1 base, and the junction held 16 bases outside the gene matches. The CDR3 reads CASSFRSRAGGAGNTEAFF. CDR3 DNA sequence: TGTGCCAGCAGCTTCCGCTCCAGGGCAGGGGGCGCCGGGAACACTGAAGCTTTCTTT.

The J gene is TRBJ2-7, the V gene TRBV6-5; 9 bases match TRBD2. Per germline, CDR1 MNHEY and CDR2 SVGAGI. V shed 2 bases, J shed 12 bases, and the junction held 8 bases outside the gene matches. This CDR3 contains 13 residues. The CDR3 loop is CASSYALSGRRYF. CDR3 coding DNA: TGTGCCAGCAGTTACGCCCTCAGCGGGAGGAGGTACTTC.

Many counts were recorded for this clonotype. V gene TRBV28 combines with J gene TRBJ1-2; tentative D call: TRBD1 (6 bases). V dropped 2 bases and J dropped 4 bases, with 17 bases sitting between them. The CDR3 spans 16 residues. Germline V CDR1 and CDR2: MDHEN, SYDVKM. CDR3 sequence: CASSLGGHPTGYGYTF. CDR3 nucleotides: TGTGCCAGCAGTTTAGGGGGACATCCCACCGGCTATGGCTACACCTTC.